The 22 T cell receptor beta chains reported below all come from one sample, sequenced in a study of shared clonotypes between healthy human individuals. CD45RO-negative, CCR7-positively selected cells formed the naive CD8 fraction, excluding terminally differentiated effector memory CD45RA+ cells. Sequencing was performed with immunoSEQ multiplex PCR; in TCRdb, only in-frame clones are kept and a portion is missing. The sample comprises more than 2 million clones, just over 90% of which are singletons, and about 1.7% rests with the top ten. Sequencing was done on a sample of naive CD8+ T cells from PBMCs. Source of these receptors: a young man in good health. Some clones in this sample may be carry-over from other donors' samples.

The chain uses TRBV29-1 and TRBJ1-2; no clear D. V was cut by 4 bases and J by 6 bases, with 9 bases left in between. This CDR3 has 11 residues. The germline CDR1 and CDR2 sequences are SQVTM and ANQGSEA. In DNA, the CDR3 is TGCAGCGTTGTACGGGGAGATGGCTACACCTTC. Amino acid sequence: CSVVRGDGYTF. Supplemented by reference TRBV29-1 and TRBJ1-2, the full variable domain reads SAVISQKPSRDICQRGTSLTIQCQVDSQVTMMFWYRQQPGQSLTLIATANQGSEATYESGFVIDKFPISRPNLTFSTLTVSNMSPEDSSIYLCSVVRGDGYTFGSGTRLTVV.

This sequence joins TRBV7-9 and TRBJ2-7, with 11 bases that match TRBD1. V shed 4 bases and J 2 bases; nucleotides not matched to a gene: 7. Germline CDR1 and CDR2: SEHNR and FQNEAQ (reference sequence). The CDR3 length is 16 residues. The DNA for the CDR3 is TGTGCCAGCAGCTATCCTCCGGGACAGGGGGCCTACGAGCAGTACTTC. Translated: CASSYPPGQGAYEQYF.

V usage is TRBV19 and J usage is TRBJ2-5; 9 positions match TRBD2. Germline lookup yields CDR1 LNHDA and CDR2 SQIVND (reference sequence). V shed 3 bases and J 5 bases; nucleotides not matched to a gene: 7. The CDR3 totals 15 residues. CDR3 DNA sequence: TGTGCCAGTAGTATGTCGGGACTAGCTGGGGAGACCCAGTACTTC. Its protein is CASSMSGLAGETQYF.

The gene calls are TRBV27 and TRBJ1-2, with D uncertain. The CDR3 sequence is 13 residues long. Trimming shortened V by 6 bases and J by 7 bases, and 15 bases separated the two germline ends. Germline V gene data show CDR1 as MNHEY and CDR2 as SMNVEV (reference sequence). In nucleotides, the CDR3 is TGTGCCAGCAGAAGTCTCACCCGCCTTGGCTACACCTTC. This sequence encodes CASRSLTRLGYTF.

This chain links TRBV7-3 with TRBJ2-7; 8 positions agree with TRBD2. From germline, CDR1 is SGHTA and CDR2 FQGTGA. This CDR3 contains 15 residues. Trimming took 2 bases from V and 0 from J; bases not matched to a gene: 3. This CDR3 is CASSLLAGSSYEQYF. The DNA of the CDR3 is TGTGCCAGCAGCTTACTAGCGGGCAGCTCCTACGAGCAGTACTTC.

The gene calls are TRBV4-2 and TRBJ2-7, with TRBD2 as a possible D gene (7 bases). CDR1 is LGHNA, CDR2 YNFKEQ, per germline. Deletions cut 4 bases from V and 5 bases from J, with 15 bases between. CDR3 length: 14 amino acids. CDR3 bases: TGTGCCAGCAGCCGACAGGCGGCGGGGGACGAGCAGTACTTC. This translates into CASSRQAAGDEQYF.

The V call is TRBV29-1, the J call TRBJ2-7; tentative D call: TRBD1 (6 bases). In germline, CDR1 is SQVTM, CDR2 ANQGSEA. Trimming took 4 bases from V and 3 from J, leaving 13 bases between them. This CDR3 has 13 residues. The CDR3 coding sequence is TGCAGCGTTGTTACAGGGAACAACTACGAGCAGTACTTC. This translates into CSVVTGNNYEQYF.

The V and J genes are TRBV5-1 and TRBJ2-2; 7 nucleotides agree with TRBD1. Looked up from germline, CDR1 is SGHRS and CDR2 is YFSETQ. With 4 bases clipped from V and 5 bases from J, the junction kept 8 bases outside the gene matches. The CDR3 sequence is 15 residues long. The CDR3 region is CASSHRQGGTGELFF. CDR3 sequence (DNA): TGCGCCAGCAGCCACAGACAGGGCGGAACCGGGGAGCTGTTTTTT.

J is TRBJ2-7 and V is TRBV4-2; 10 positions match TRBD2. V dropped 1 base and J dropped 11; count of bases not matched to a gene: 5. Germline V gives CDR1 LGHNA, CDR2 YNFKEQ. The CDR3 runs to 13 residues. The CDR3 region has the DNA TGTGCCAGCAGCCAAGTACTAGCGGGAATTAAGTACTTC. Residues: CASSQVLAGIKYF.

The V and J genes are TRBV5-4 and TRBJ1-2; 8 nucleotides line up with TRBD1. The CDR3 is 14 residues long. V lost 3 bases, J lost 1 base, and 2 bases stayed unmatched. CDR1 and CDR2 (germline): SGHNT, YYREEE (reference sequence). The CDR3 reads CASSSDRDNYGYTF. The CDR3 region has the DNA TGTGCCAGCAGCTCGGACAGGGATAACTATGGCTACACCTTC.

This chain links TRBV29-1 with TRBJ2-7, with 8 bases fitting TRBD1. After removal of 3 bases from V and 4 bases from J, the junction contained 8 bases not matched to a gene. CDR1 is SQVTM, CDR2 ANQGSEA, per germline. The CDR3 consists of 14 residues. The CDR3 DNA reads as TGCAGCGTTGAGTACACCGGGACAGGATACGAGCAGTACTTC. Amino acid sequence: CSVEYTGTGYEQYF.

The V gene is TRBV28, the J gene TRBJ2-7, with 7 nucleotides matching TRBD2. The V and J ends lost 7 bases and 5 bases, in that order; junction bases with no gene match: 11. This CDR3 region has 14 residues. CDR1 is MDHEN, CDR2 SYDVKM, per germline. The CDR3 region has the DNA TGTGCCAGCATCCCCCGACGGGGGAGGGACGAGCAGTACTTC. Its protein product is CASIPRRGRDEQYF.

The J gene is TRBJ1-1, the V gene TRBV7-6, with D possibly matching TRBD1 (5 bases). V lost 5 bases and J lost 0, with 13 bases in between. Germline V CDR1 and CDR2: SGHVS, FNYEAQ. The CDR3 consists of 15 residues. CDR3 protein: CASSPPTGMNTEAFF. In DNA, the CDR3 is TGTGCCAGCAGCCCACCTACAGGTATGAACACTGAAGCTTTCTTT.

The chain recombines TRBV4-3 with TRBJ1-1; D gene uncertain. Germline assignment: CDR1 LGHNA and CDR2 YSLEER. V gave up 4 bases and J gave up 6 bases, with 18 bases separating them. The CDR3 has 15 amino acids. The CDR3: CASSRDTARGAEAFF. CDR3 in DNA: TGCGCCAGCAGCCGAGACACAGCTCGTGGGGCTGAAGCTTTCTTT.

V usage is TRBV7-6 and J usage is TRBJ1-5; a possible D gene is TRBD1 (6 bases). With 5 bases removed from V and 0 bases from J, the gap between germline ends came to 17 bases. Germline V gives CDR1 SGHVS, CDR2 FNYEAQ. The CDR3 length is 17 residues. CDR3 sequence (DNA): TGTGCCAGCAGCGAGGGACCGAGGGGGAATAGCAATCAGCCCCAGCATTTT. It specifies CASSEGPRGNSNQPQHF.

The rearrangement uses TRBV27 and TRBJ1-5; D may be TRBD1 (5 bases). In germline, CDR1 is MNHEY, CDR2 SMNVEV (reference sequence). The V end was cut by 4 bases, the J end by 1 base, with 14 bases between. The CDR3 loop spans 16 amino acids. The CDR3 spells CASSSQGVVSNQPQHF. DNA for the CDR3: TGTGCCAGCAGTTCGCAGGGTGTTGTCAGCAATCAGCCCCAGCATTTT.

This chain links TRBV15 with TRBJ2-5; 13 nucleotides align to TRBD2. The trim removed 3 bases at V and 3 bases at J, leaving 7 bases unmatched. From germline, CDR1 is LNHNV and CDR2 YYDKDF (reference sequence). The CDR3 is 17 amino acids. The CDR3 loop is CATSSHHGLAGEETQYF. The CDR3 DNA follows: TGTGCCACCAGCAGTCACCACGGACTAGCGGGAGAAGAGACCCAGTACTTC.

This chain joins TRBV19 and TRBJ2-5; D tentatively fits TRBD1 or TRBD2 (5 bases each). The CDR3 consists of 14 residues. Germline CDR1 and CDR2: LNHDA and SQIVND (reference sequence). Trimming removed 8 bases from V and 2 bases from J, with 15 bases in between. The CDR3 sequence is CASAPRGSQETQYF. CDR3 nucleotides: TGTGCCAGTGCCCCTCGGGGCAGTCAAGAGACCCAGTACTTC. The whole variable domain, remainder taken from reference TRBV19 and TRBJ2-5, is DGGITQSPKYLFRKEGQNVTLSCEQNLNHDAMYWYRQDPGQGLRLIYYSQIVNDFQKGDIAEGYSVSREKKESFPLTVTSAQKNPTAFYLCASAPRGSQETQYFGPGTRLLVL.

The J gene is TRBJ2-7, the V gene TRBV27; TRBD1 aligns across 10 bases. Per the germline V gene, CDR1 is MNHEY and CDR2 is SMNVEV (reference sequence). The CDR3 runs 15 residues. The V gene end was trimmed by 6 bases and the J gene end by 5 bases; junction bases not matched to a gene: 10. CDR3 nucleotides: TGTGCCAGCAGCCCCGATCCGGACAGGGGGGACGAGCAGTACTTC. Translating it yields CASSPDPDRGDEQYF.

This chain links TRBV14 with TRBJ2-7, with TRBD2 matching over 8 bases. Unmatched junction bases numbered 6, after V lost 3 bases and J lost 2 bases. This CDR3 comprises 15 residues. Germline V gene sequence: CDR1 SGHDN, CDR2 FVKESK. DNA for the CDR3: TGTGCCAGCAGCCATTTACTAGCGGCCACCTACGAGCAGTACTTC. It specifies CASSHLLAATYEQYF.

Notes on this clone: One end of the junction does not line up with germline, which may come from a read error. CDR3 in amino acids: CASSPRDSEAQYF. DNA of the CDR3: TGTGCCAGCAGCCCCAGGGACTCAGAGGCCCAGTACTTC. The chain has TRBV11-3 and TRBJ2-5, with D perhaps matching TRBD2 (6 bases). Germline V gene lookup returns CDR1 SGHNT and CDR2 YENEEA. The CDR3 contains 13 residues.

V is TRBV9 and J is TRBJ2-2; TRBD1 might be the D (5 bases). Trimming took off 1 base at V and 7 bases at J, with 14 bases between the two ends. The CDR3 extends over 15 amino acids. Germline-derived CDR1 and CDR2 are SGDLS and YYNGEE. The chain's CDR3 is CASSVYGAGNGELFF. Here the CDR3 DNA reads TGTGCCAGCAGCGTATATGGCGCAGGGAACGGGGAGCTGTTTTTT. The whole variable domain, filled in from reference TRBV9 and TRBJ2-2, reads DSGVTQTPKHLITATGQRVTLRCSPRSGDLSVYWYQQSLDQGLQFLIQYYNGEERAKGNILERFSAQQFPDLHSELNLSSLELGDSALYFCASSVYGAGNGELFFGEGSRLTVL.